This T cell receptor beta chain was sequenced in a study of CD8+CD57+ T cells in acquired aplastic anemia. Study-wide context: CD4+ and CD8+ cells, once sorted, gave DNA averaging approximately 3 ug. Study observations and caveats: CD8+ Simpson's diversity showed no significant patient-control difference.

The study profiled TCR beta VDJ and CDR3 using genomic DNA as template. One entry per CDR3 protein results from TCRdb running MiXCR on the reads. Among 80,000 or so distinct CDR3 sequences, about 70% were seen once, and the ten largest hold roughly 80%. By flow cytometry, patients selected for sequencing had shown an expansion of CD8+CD57+ cells. Therapy had not been given to patients before blood sampling. The V and J ends lost 1 base and 2 bases respectively, with 12 bases between them. Looked up from germline, CDR1 is MGHDK and CDR2 is SYGVNS. This CDR3 has 15 residues. Worth noting for this clonotype: Its antigen remains unidentified.

This sequence was found in a human donor with aplastic anemia. Input material: sorted CD4+, CD8+, or CD8+CD57+ T cells (not recorded which) from PBMCs. This sequence joins TRBV25-1 and TRBJ2-7; D may be TRBD1 or TRBD2 (7 bases each). CDR3 residues: CASSESQGGAYEQYF. The CDR3 bases are TGTGCCAGCAGTGAATCCCAGGGGGGGGCCTACGAGCAGTACTTC.